This TCR beta chain was sequenced during a study of T cell changes during pregnancy in multiple sclerosis. This clone was seen just once. The method was immunoSEQ multiplex PCR; TCRdb's version includes in-frame clones alone and lacks a portion of them. The table records tens of thousands of clones, roughly 91% of them present only once. Trimming took off 4 bases at V and 4 bases at J, with 14 bases between the two ends. Looked up from germline, CDR1 is SGHDT and CDR2 is YYEEEE. This CDR3 is built from 14 residues. This clonotype originated in a female donor with multiple sclerosis, enrolled in a pregnancy study. The sequencing here drew on CD8+ T cells from peripheral blood mononuclear cells, taken before pregnancy. The rearrangement uses TRBV5-6 and TRBJ1-2; D gene uncertain. The CDR3 DNA is TGTGCCAGCAGCACTCCCTCGGTGTCCTATGGCTACACCTTC. Its translation: CASSTPSVSYGYTF.